This T cell receptor beta chain was sequenced in a study of OX40 agonist ivuxolimab in advanced cancers. Whole-study context: Patients assigned to dose escalation were diagnosed with hepatocellular carcinoma, melanoma, renal cell or head and neck cancer. Averaging roughly 60 years in age, with a range of about 20 to 90, the cohort was 80% to 90% male. General study results and limits: The study did not work out the antigen specificity of the expanded peripheral T cells. CD8+ T cells showed, on average, more clonal expansion than CD4+ cells.

This CDR3 spans 15 amino acids. Germline V gene data show CDR1 as MNHNY and CDR2 as SVGAGI (reference sequence). The ends were cut back, 0 bases at V and 9 bases at J, with 12 bases in the middle. Libraries were prepared by immunoSEQ multiplex PCR; TCRdb keeps only in-frame clonotypes and omits some of them. The data contain roughly 48,000 clones, around 82% of them seen just once; the ten biggest clones take up around 2.1%. About this clone itself: Its antigen is undetermined.

The origin of this receptor is an adult with an advanced solid tumor such as melanoma, head and neck, liver or kidney cancer. This material consisted of CD4+ or CD8+ T cells sorted from blood, taken in a trial of the OX40 agonist ivuxolimab. J is TRBJ1-6 and V is TRBV6-6; TRBD1 is a possible D gene (6 bases). CDR3 sequence (DNA): TGTGCCAGCAGTTACTCCGAGGAGGGGGGTTCACCCCTCCACTTT. It specifies CASSYSEEGGSPLHF.